This T cell receptor beta chain was recovered during a study of somatic mutations in cytotoxic T cells in rheumatoid arthritis. Study findings and constraints: A finding that went unadjusted for multiple comparisons was the slight underrepresentation of TRBV07 in rheumatoid arthritis patients. Over 20% of CD8+ cells belonged to the largest CD8+ clone in about an eighth of the roughly 65 patients.

Germline assignment: CDR1 LGHNA and CDR2 YSLEER. CDR3 length: 17 amino acids. Trimming took 0 bases from V and 5 from J; bases not matched to a gene: 9. Here immunoSEQ multiplex PCR was the method, and the copy in TCRdb shows in-frame clones only, minus some. The sample includes about 10,000 clones, 70% to 90% of them seen just once. This clone has just a few counts. Its antigen is unknown. The chain carries TRBV4-3 and TRBJ1-4, with 7 nucleotides matching TRBD1. The specimen sequenced was CD4+ T cells sorted from blood. The sequence came from a woman aged 18-29 years with rheumatoid arthritis. CDR3: CASSQDRAGDSNEKLFF. CDR3 in DNA: TGCGCCAGCAGCCAAGATAGGGCAGGGGACAGCAATGAAAAACTGTTTTTT.